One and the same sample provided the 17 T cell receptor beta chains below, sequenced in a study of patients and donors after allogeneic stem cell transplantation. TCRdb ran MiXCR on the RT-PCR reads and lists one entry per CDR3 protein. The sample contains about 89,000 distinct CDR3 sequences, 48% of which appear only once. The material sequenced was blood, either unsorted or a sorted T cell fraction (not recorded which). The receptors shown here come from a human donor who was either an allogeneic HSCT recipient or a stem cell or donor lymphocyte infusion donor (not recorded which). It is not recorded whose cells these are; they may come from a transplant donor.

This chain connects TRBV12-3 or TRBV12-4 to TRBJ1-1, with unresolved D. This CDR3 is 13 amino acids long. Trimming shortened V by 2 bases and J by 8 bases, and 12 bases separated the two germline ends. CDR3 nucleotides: TGTGCCAGCAGTTTATCTCTCCGGCCCGAAGCTTTCTTT. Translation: CASSLSLRPEAFF.

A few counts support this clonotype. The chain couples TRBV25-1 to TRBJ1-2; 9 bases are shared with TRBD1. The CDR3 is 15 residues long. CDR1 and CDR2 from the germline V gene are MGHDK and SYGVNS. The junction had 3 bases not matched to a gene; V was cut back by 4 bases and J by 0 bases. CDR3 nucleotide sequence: TGTGCCAGCAGTGGACAGGGGGTGGCTAACTATGGCTACACCTTC. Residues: CASSGQGVANYGYTF.

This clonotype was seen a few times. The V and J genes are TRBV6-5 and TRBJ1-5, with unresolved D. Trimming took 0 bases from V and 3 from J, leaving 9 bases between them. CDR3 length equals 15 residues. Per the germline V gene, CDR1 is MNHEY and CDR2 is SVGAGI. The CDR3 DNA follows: TGTGCCAGCAGTTACTCGGGGAACTTCAATCAGCCCCAGCATTTT. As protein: CASSYSGNFNQPQHF.

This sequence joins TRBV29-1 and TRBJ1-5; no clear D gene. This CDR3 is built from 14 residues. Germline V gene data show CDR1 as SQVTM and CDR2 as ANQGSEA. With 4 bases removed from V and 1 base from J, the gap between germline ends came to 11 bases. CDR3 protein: CSVAVNWSNQPQHF. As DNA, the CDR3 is TGCAGCGTTGCGGTCAATTGGAGCAATCAGCCCCAGCATTTT.

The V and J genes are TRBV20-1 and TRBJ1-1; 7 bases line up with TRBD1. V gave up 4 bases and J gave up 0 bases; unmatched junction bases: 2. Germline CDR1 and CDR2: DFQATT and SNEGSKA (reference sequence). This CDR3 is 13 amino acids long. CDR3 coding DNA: TGCAGTGCTATTGGGACAGTGAACACTGAAGCTTTCTTT. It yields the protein CSAIGTVNTEAFF.

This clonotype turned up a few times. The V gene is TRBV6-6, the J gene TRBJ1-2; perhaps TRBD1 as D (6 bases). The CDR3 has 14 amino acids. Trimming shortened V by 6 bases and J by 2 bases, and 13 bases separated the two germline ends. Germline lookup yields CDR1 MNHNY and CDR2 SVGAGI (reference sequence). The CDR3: CASRGQTGNYGYTF. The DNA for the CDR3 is TGTGCCAGCAGGGGCCAAACAGGGAACTATGGCTACACCTTC.

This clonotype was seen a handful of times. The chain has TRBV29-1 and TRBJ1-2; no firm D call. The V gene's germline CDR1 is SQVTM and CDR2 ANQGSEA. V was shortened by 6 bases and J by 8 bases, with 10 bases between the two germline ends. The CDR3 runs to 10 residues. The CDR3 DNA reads TGCAGCGTAGAGGGTCGGGGCTACACCTTC. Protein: CSVEGRGYTF.

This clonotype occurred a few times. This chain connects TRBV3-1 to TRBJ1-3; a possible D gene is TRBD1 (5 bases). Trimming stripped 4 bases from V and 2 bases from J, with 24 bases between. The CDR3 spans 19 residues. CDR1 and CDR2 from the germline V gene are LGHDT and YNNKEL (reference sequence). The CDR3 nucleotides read TGTGCCAGCAGCCGCACTGTCGGAGCGGGGCGAGACGCTGGAAACACCATATATTTT. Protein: CASSRTVGAGRDAGNTIYF.

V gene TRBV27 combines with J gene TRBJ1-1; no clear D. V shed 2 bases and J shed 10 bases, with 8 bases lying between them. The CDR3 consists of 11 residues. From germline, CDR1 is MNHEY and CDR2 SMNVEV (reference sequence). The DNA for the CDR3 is TGTGCCAGCAGTTTAAGGAACGGAGCTTTCTTT. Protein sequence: CASSLRNGAFF.

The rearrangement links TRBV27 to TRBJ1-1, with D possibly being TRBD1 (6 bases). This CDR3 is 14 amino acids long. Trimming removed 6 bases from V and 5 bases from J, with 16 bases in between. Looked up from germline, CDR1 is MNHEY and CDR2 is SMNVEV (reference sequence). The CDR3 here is CASRRQRGVTEAFF. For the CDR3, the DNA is TGTGCCAGCAGACGACAGAGGGGGGTAACTGAAGCTTTCTTT.

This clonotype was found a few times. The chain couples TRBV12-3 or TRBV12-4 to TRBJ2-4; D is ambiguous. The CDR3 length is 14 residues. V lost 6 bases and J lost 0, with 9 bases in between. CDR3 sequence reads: CASSPTIAKNIQYF. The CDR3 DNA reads TGTGCCAGCAGCCCAACAATAGCCAAAAACATTCAGTACTTC.

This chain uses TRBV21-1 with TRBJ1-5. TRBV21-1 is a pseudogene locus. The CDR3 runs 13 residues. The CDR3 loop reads CASSKEGYQPQHF. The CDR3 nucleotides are TGTGCCAGCAGCAAGGAGGGGTATCAGCCCCAGCATTTT.

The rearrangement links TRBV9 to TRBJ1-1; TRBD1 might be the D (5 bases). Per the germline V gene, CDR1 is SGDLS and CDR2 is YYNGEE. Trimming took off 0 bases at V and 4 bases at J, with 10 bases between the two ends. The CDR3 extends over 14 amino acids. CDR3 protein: CASSVAGRGTEAFF. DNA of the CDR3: TGTGCCAGCAGCGTAGCAGGGAGAGGCACTGAAGCTTTCTTT.

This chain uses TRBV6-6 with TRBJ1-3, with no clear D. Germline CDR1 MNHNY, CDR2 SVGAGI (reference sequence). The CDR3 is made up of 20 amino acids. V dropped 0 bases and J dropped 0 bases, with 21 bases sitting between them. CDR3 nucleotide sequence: TGTGCCAGCAGTTACTCGTCCCCCAACGGGGTAACCTTCTCTGGAAACACCATATATTTT. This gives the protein CASSYSSPNGVTFSGNTIYF.

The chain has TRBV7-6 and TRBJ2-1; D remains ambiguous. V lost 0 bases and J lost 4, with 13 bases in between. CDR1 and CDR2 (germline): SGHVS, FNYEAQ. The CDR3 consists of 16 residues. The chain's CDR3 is CASSLAQEIGYNEQFF. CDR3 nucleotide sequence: TGTGCCAGCAGCTTAGCGCAGGAGATAGGATACAATGAGCAGTTCTTC.

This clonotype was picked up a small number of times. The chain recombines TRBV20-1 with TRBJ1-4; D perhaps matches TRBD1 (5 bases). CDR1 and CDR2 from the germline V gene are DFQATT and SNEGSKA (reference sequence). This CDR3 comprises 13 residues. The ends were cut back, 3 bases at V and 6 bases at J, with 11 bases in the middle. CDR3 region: CSARGRGDEKLFF. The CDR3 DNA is TGCAGTGCTAGGGGGAGAGGGGATGAAAAACTGTTTTTT.

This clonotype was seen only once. In DNA, the CDR3 is TGTGCCTGGGGGACCCTCGGAGGGCCCCAGCATTTT. Protein product: CAWGTLGGPQHF. The rearrangement links TRBV30 to TRBJ1-5; possibly TRBD1 for D (5 bases). Germline-derived CDR1 and CDR2 are GTSNPN and SVGIG (reference sequence). Trimming pared 5 bases from V and 9 bases from J, leaving 14 bases between. This CDR3 comprises 12 residues.